This T cell receptor beta chain was observed in a study of T cell responses to AZD1222 COVID-19 vaccine. The study, taken as a whole, reports: It was only after the peak T cell response that any repertoires were sampled. CD4 TCRs covered the whole spike, strongest at regions 160-218 and 743-854.

The table came from immunoSEQ multiplex PCR; TCRdb's copy has only in-frame clones and leaves some out. The repertoire holds some 160,000 clones, with about 92% as singletons. Notes on this clone: Its target is unknown.

The clonotype was recovered from an adult in good health. The sequences come from peripheral blood, collected on day 0 of AZD1222 vaccination.

The CDR3 DNA sequence: TGTGCCATCAGGAGGAGCTCCTATAATTCACCCCTCCACTTT. It translates to CAIRRSSYNSPLHF. V usage is TRBV10-3 and J usage is TRBJ1-6; D gene ambiguous. The CDR3 length is 14 residues. Germline loops: CDR1 ENHRY, CDR2 SYGVKD. V was trimmed by 6 bases and J by 0 bases, leaving 6 bases between them.